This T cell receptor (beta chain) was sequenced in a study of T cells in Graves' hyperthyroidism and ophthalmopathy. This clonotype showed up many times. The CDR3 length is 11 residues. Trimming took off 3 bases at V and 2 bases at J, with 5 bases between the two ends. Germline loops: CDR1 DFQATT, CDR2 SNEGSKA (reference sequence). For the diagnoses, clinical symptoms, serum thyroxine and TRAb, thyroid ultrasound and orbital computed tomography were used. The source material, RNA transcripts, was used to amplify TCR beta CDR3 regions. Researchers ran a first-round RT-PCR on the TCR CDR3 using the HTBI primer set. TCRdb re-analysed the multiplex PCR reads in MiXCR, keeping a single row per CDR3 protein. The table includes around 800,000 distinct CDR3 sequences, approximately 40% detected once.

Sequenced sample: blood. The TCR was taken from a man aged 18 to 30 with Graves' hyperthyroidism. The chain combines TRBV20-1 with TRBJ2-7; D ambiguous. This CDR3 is CSASGPYEQYF. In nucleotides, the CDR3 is TGCAGTGCTAGCGGCCCCTACGAGCAGTACTTC.